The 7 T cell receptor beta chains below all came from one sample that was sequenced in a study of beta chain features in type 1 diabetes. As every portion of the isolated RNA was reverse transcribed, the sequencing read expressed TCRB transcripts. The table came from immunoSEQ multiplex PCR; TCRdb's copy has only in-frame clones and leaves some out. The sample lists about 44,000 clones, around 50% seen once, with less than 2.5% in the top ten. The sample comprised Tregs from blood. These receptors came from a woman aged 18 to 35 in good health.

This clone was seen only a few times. The DNA of the CDR3 is TGTGCTAGTGGTGGGACAGGGGGCCGGGGTGAAGCTTTCTTT. Protein sequence: CASGGTGGRGEAFF. The chain employs TRBV12-5 and TRBJ1-1; 12 nucleotides line up with TRBD1. This CDR3 contains 14 residues. After removal of 5 bases from V and 7 bases from J, the junction contained 5 bases not matched to a gene. Germline values: CDR1 LGHNT, CDR2 FRNRAP. Filled out from reference TRBV12-5 and TRBJ1-1, the complete variable domain reads DARVTQTPRHKVTEMGQEVTMRCQPILGHNTVFWYRQTMMQGLELLAYFRNRAPLDDSGMPKDRFSAEMPDATLATLKIQPSEPRDSAVYFCASGGTGGRGEAFFGQGTRLTVV.

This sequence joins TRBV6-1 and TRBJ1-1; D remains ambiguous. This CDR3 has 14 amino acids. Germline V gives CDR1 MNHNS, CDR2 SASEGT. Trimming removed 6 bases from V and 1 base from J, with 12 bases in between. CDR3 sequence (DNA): TGTGCCAGCAGGGTCGGCGGTTCGAACACTGAAGCTTTCTTT. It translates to CASRVGGSNTEAFF.

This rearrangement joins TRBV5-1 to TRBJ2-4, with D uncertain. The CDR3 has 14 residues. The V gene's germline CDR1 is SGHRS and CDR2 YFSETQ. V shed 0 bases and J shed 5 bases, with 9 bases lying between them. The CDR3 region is CASSLDVRQNIQYF. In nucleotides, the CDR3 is TGCGCCAGCAGCTTGGATGTCCGTCAAAACATTCAGTACTTC.

CDR3: CASSRAGTGIYEQYF. The CDR3 DNA reads TGCGCCAGCAGCCGAGCCGGGACAGGGATCTACGAGCAGTACTTC. The genes are TRBV5-1 and TRBJ2-7, with 9 bases identical to TRBD1. Germline CDR1 reads SGHRS; CDR2 reads YFSETQ. The CDR3 extends over 15 amino acids. V shed 4 bases and J 3 bases; nucleotides not matched to a gene: 8.

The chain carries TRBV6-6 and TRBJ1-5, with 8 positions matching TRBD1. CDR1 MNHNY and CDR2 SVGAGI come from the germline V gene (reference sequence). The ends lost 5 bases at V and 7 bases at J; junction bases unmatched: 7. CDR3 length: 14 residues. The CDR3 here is CASSRTGTHQPQHF. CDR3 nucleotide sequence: TGTGCCAGCAGTAGGACAGGGACGCACCAGCCCCAGCATTTT.

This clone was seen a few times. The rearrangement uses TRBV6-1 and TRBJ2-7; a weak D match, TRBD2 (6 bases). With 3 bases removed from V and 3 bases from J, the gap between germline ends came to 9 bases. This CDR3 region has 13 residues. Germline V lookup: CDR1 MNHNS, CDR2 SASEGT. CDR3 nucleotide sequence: TGTGCCAGCAGTGATGTAGCGGACTACGAGCAGTACTTC. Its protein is CASSDVADYEQYF.

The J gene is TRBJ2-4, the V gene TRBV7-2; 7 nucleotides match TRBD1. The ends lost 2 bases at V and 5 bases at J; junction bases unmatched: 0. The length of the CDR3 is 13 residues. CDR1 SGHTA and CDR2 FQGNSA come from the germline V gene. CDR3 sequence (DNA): TGTGCCAGCAGCTTAAGGGGGCAAAACATTCAGTACTTC. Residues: CASSLRGQNIQYF.